This T cell receptor beta chain came from a study of shared clonotypes between healthy human individuals (dated by TCRdb to between 2020 and 2021). Notes on the research overall: The cohort comprised two women and a few men aged 18 to 49 years. For each donor, CD4 naive and CD4 memory were each given three plates, CD8 naive was given two plates, and CD8 memory was given one plate. The study deeply sequenced blood TCR repertoires of 5 or 6 healthy adults to estimate repertoire size and the extent of clonotype sharing between individuals. To increase sequencing depth and limit assay-specific biases, different laboratories used diverse techniques to prepare libraries and sequence TCR repertoires. Leukapheresis yielded between about 0.9 and 9.5 billion PBMCs per donor.

Concerning this clone: Its cognate antigen has yet to be identified. It has no much larger one-base neighbor in the sample; base qualities were not kept.

What the research found in general, with its limitations: Across a handful of donors, roughly 5% of naive CD4, roughly 3.5% of naive CD8, 2.3% of memory CD4, and about 0.44% of memory CD8 clonotypes were shared. Incomplete sequencing was indicated by rarefaction of sorted-subset datasets, despite the large sequencing depth. Only blood was sampled, and tissue TCR repertoires likely differ from those in blood. Because the study included a small number of donors, the genetic and exposure-history diversity represented was limited. Compared with non-shared clonotypes, clonotypes shared by all four sorted-subset donors had higher generation probabilities. Based on pairwise subsampling, the degree of clonotype sharing among donors was expected to be affected by sequencing depth. Estimated clonotype richness was generally larger for naive than for memory subsets.

Trimming leaves V shorter by 5 bases and J shorter by 3 bases, with the junction holding 8 bases beyond the gene matches. From the cysteine up to the phenylalanine, the CDR3 has a length of 15 residues. CDR3 DNA only is kept here, 45 bases in frame from base 1. CDR1 SGHRS and CDR2 YFSETQ are derived from the germline V gene. Healthy HIV-negative adults with no recently reported acute infections or vaccinations were included as donors. All donors were Caucasian adults living in Nashville, Tennessee, USA. CD4+ T cells were enriched by magnetic negative selection; naive cells were then positively selected on CD45RA, and the negative fraction formed the memory subset. Blood was collected by leukapheresis, and PBMCs were isolated by Ficoll-Histopaque density gradient centrifugation and then cryopreserved in liquid nitrogen vapor phase. Purity and quantity of every magnetically sorted T cell population were checked by analytical flow cytometry. Genomic DNA was isolated from every sorted fraction and measured by UV absorbance on a Nanodrop 2000c.

Using the deep immunoSEQ assay, multiplex PCR amplified TCR CDR3 regions from genomic DNA. Genomic DNA extracted from each cell subset was distributed evenly over all wells of several immunoSEQ 96-well plates, and each plate served as one replicate. Each replicate PCR for sorted subsets received around 210 ng genomic DNA, equal to 30,000 or so T cell genomes. The purified libraries were quantified using a Qubit 3.0 fluorometer, sized with a Bioanalyzer 2100, and then quantified again using the KAPA Library Quantification kit. Each immunoSEQ 96-well plate was sequenced on its own single-read 150-cycle Illumina NextSeq 550 flow cell. Per the source publication's procedure: Because the immunoSEQ output held only junctional sequences and lacked quality scores, the filtering could not match the filtering applied to full-length reads. Sequences were annotated with PyIR, a Python wrapper for IgBLAST v1.9, using IMGT germline references to assign V/J genes and CDR3. Any read was removed if the V/J assignment was weak (E-value above 1e-6), the CDR3 was missing, or the read contained stop codons, out-of-frame junctions, or ambiguous translated residues. A V3J clonotype was defined by an identical inferred V gene, J gene, and CDR3 amino acid sequence. Percentage overlap between repertoires was calculated by dividing the number of shared unique clonotypes by the size of the smaller repertoire. Richness of each repertoire was evaluated using RTK rarefaction, the Chao1 estimator, and Recon v2.1 estimates of unobserved clonotypes. For all TCRbeta clonotypes obtained by the gDNA method from four donors, generation probabilities were computed with OLGA. Not all clones reach the TCRdb copy of this immuneACCESS table, which keeps in-frame sequences only. Checked studies attribute under half of the gap to unresolved V genes and leave the rest unexplained. The D gene and trimming were derived from the DNA, and the V and J assignments and clone size from that table. Within this sample are about 980,000 clones, with 70% to 85% of them counted one time only. Over 1.3% of the sample belongs to the ten largest clones.

This chain is built from TRBV5-1 and TRBJ2-3, with 8 junctional bases fitting TRBD2. The sequenced sample consisted of memory CD4+ T cells sorted from blood. Reading the label with the study, this specimen's cell subset or site is: CD45RA-negative fraction. The receptor was isolated from a man younger than 30 in good health. The bases are TGCGCCAGCAGGCGGGAGGTCCAAGAAACAGATACGCAGTATTTT. Its translation reads: CASRREVQETDTQYF.